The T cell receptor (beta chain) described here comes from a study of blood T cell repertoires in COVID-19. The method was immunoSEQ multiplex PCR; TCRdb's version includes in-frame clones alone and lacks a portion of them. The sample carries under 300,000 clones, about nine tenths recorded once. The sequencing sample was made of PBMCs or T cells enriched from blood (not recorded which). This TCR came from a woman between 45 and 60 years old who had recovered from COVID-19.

CDR3 in DNA: TGTGCCAGCTCACACGCCGACCTAGGGACACCGATGAACACTGAAGCTTTCTTT. Translated, it gives CASSHADLGTPMNTEAFF. The gene calls are TRBV18 and TRBJ1-1; TRBD1 might be the D (6 bases). This CDR3 has 18 amino acids. The V and J ends lost 4 bases and 0 bases respectively, with 21 bases between them. Germline V gene lookup returns CDR1 KGHSH and CDR2 LQKENI. Full variable domain (rest looked up from reference TRBV18 and TRBJ1-1): NAGVMQNPRHLVRRRGQEARLRCSPMKGHSHVYWYRQLPEEGLKFMVYLQKENIIDESGMPKERFSAEFPKEGPSILRIQQVVRGDSAAYFCASSHADLGTPMNTEAFFGQGTRLTVV.